This T cell receptor beta chain is from a study of blood T cells in healthy people across ages. Study-level findings and limits: Diversity was estimated from one million T cells, and these estimates were considered underestimates.

The table lists this clonotype with many counts. Antigen unknown. Healthy individuals of Caucasian origin from Russia, aged about 6 to 100, served as donors. The authors ran a second PCR of roughly 6 to 12 cycles using a sample-barcoded 5' primer and a J-beta primer mix. Every cDNA molecule bore a tag from a template-switch adaptor containing 12 random nucleotides. TCRdb reprocessed the 5' RACE reads via MiXCR and lists one record per CDR3 protein. The table shows 730,000 or so distinct CDR3 sequences, with about 42% occurring only once. Trimming stripped 5 bases from V and 13 bases from J, with 14 bases between. The CDR3 consists of 11 residues. Germline V lookup: CDR1 SGHAT, CDR2 FQDESV (reference sequence).

The chain employs TRBV11-1 and TRBJ1-2; D is possibly TRBD1 (6 bases). Sequenced input: blood. The source is a woman aged 60-70 years in good health. The CDR3 sequence: CASSQQGHLTF. The CDR3 DNA sequence: TGTGCCAGCAGCCAACAGGGTCATCTCACCTTC.